A selection of T cell receptor beta chains follows, all from one sample in a study of cytomegalovirus exposure and HLA in healthy donors. Sequencing used immunoSEQ multiplex PCR; TCRdb keeps in-frame clones, though not all of them. The sample includes roughly 100,000 clones, about 70% of them seen just once. The specimen was PBMCs. Every receptor here comes from a man aged 50 to 59 in good health and CMV-seropositive. Both conserved end residues are part of each CDR3. Each record gives: V gene, J gene, D gene, clone size, CDR3 protein, CDR3 DNA. D genes are given only for firm matches. The size of a clone is reported for some rows only, either as once, few or many, or as a class for expanded clones.

>TRBV6-6|TRBJ1-2|.|.
CASSPDRTYYGYTF
TGTGCCAGCAGCCCCGACAGGACGTACTATGGCTACACCTTC
>TRBV30|TRBJ1-5|.|few
CAWTRDGGQPQHF
TGTGCCTGGACCAGGGACGGAGGGCAGCCCCAGCATTTT
>TRBV9|TRBJ2-2|TRBD1|few
CASSPRTGGTGELFF
TGTGCCAGCAGCCCCCGGACAGGGGGCACCGGGGAGCTGTTTTTT
>TRBV9|TRBJ2-2|.|.
CASSVLTGELFF
TGTGCCAGCAGCGTCCTGACCGGGGAGCTGTTTTTT
>TRBV27|TRBJ1-4|.|.
CASSWGRNNEKLFF
TGTGCCAGCAGCTGGGGCAGAAACAATGAAAAACTGTTTTTT
>TRBV6-1|TRBJ1-1|.|.
CASSYDTMNTEAFF
TGTGCCAGCAGTTATGACACAATGAACACTGAAGCTTTCTTT
>TRBV9|TRBJ1-5|.|.
CASSLGGAAHNQPQHF
TGTGCCAGCAGCCTCGGCGGGGCAGCTCACAATCAGCCCCAGCATTTT
>TRBV4-2|TRBJ1-5|.|.
CASSQEGGPQHF
TGTGCCAGCAGCCAAGAAGGAGGACCCCAGCATTTT
>TRBV6-5|TRBJ1-1|TRBD1|.
CASSSNTGVLTEAFF
TGTGCCAGCAGTTCAAATACAGGGGTTTTAACTGAAGCTTTCTTT
>TRBV27|TRBJ1-1|TRBD1|.
CASSLLGTGGLNTEAFF
TGTGCCAGCAGTTTACTCGGGACAGGGGGATTGAACACTGAAGCTTTCTTT
>TRBV14|TRBJ2-3|TRBD2|.
CASSLGLAFGADTQYF
TGTGCCAGCAGCCTGGGACTAGCTTTCGGAGCAGATACGCAGTATTTT
>TRBV13|TRBJ2-1|.|.
CASSPYPGSSYNEQFF
TGTGCCAGCAGCCCATACCCGGGGAGCTCCTACAATGAGCAGTTCTTC
>TRBV4-1|TRBJ2-6|.|.
CASSQAILSSGANVLTF
TGCGCCAGCAGCCAAGCTATACTTTCCTCTGGGGCCAACGTCCTGACTTTC
>TRBV5-1|TRBJ2-7|TRBD2|.
CASSLASSGAYEQYF
TGCGCCAGCAGCTTGGCGTCTAGCGGGGCATACGAGCAGTACTTC
>TRBV5-1|TRBJ2-1|TRBD2|once
CASTGSGTYNEQFF
TGCGCCAGCACGGGTAGCGGGACCTACAATGAGCAGTTCTTC
>TRBV9|TRBJ2-1|TRBD2|.
CASNSGGTSYNEQFF
TGTGCCAGCAACAGCGGGGGTACCTCCTACAATGAGCAGTTCTTC
>TRBV11-2|TRBJ2-7|TRBD1|once
CASSSSTGQGNEYF
TGTGCCAGCAGCTCGTCAACGGGACAGGGTAACGAGTACTTC
>TRBV6-5|TRBJ1-2|.|.
CASSIDFRAAGGYTF
TGTGCCAGCAGTATAGATTTCCGGGCGGCAGGGGGCTACACCTTC
>TRBV28|TRBJ2-5|TRBD1|.
CASSLFGTGGQETQYF
TGTGCCAGCAGTTTGTTTGGGACAGGGGGTCAAGAGACCCAGTACTTC
>TRBV25-1|TRBJ2-7|.|.
CASSYPGQGIREQYF
TGTGCCAGCAGTTACCCCGGGCAGGGAATACGCGAGCAGTACTTC